The source of this TCR beta chain is a study of early T cells in non-severe SARS-CoV-2 infection. Study overall: Chains stayed unpaired after sequencing of bulk RNA from unsorted whole blood. Whole-study results and caveats: There was a bias toward anti-spike CD8 responses in VDJdb matching, which missed private and CD4 specificities.

Unique molecular identifiers were attached to individual cDNA molecules. TCRdb fed the 5' RACE reads into MiXCR, producing one record per CDR3 protein. The sample carries approximately 38,000 distinct CDR3 sequences, roughly 5% recorded once. There are a few counts of this clonotype. The antigen remains unidentified. Sample: whole blood. The receptor comes from an adult who was a healthcare worker with PCR-confirmed SARS-CoV-2 infection or an uninfected control (not recorded which).

Here the CDR3 DNA reads TGTGCCAGCAGCGTAGATGGAGGTGGAGGCTACACCTTC. Protein sequence: CASSVDGGGGYTF. The chain links TRBV9 to TRBJ1-2; the D is unclear. The CDR3 consists of 13 residues. Germline CDR1 SGDLS, CDR2 YYNGEE. V lost 0 bases and J lost 8, with 11 bases in between.